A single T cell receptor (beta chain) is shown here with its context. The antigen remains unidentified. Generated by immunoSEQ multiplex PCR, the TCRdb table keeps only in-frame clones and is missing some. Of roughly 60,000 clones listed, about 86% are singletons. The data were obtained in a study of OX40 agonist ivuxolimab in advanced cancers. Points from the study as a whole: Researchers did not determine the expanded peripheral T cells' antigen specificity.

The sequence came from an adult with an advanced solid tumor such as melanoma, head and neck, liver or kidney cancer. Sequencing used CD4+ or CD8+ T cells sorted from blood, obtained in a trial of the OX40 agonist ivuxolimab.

This CDR3 is CASSHLSGQLNEKLFF. The CDR3 bases are TGTGCCAGCAGCCATCTCTCGGGACAGTTAAATGAAAAACTGTTTTTT. The gene calls are TRBV11-2 and TRBJ1-4; 7 bases line up with TRBD1. Trimming removed 5 bases from V and 5 bases from J; junction bases left unmatched: 11. CDR3 size: 16 residues. The germline gives CDR1 SGHAT, CDR2 FQNNGV.